This entry describes one T cell receptor beta chain. Its specificity is unknown. These data are taken from a study of beta chain features in type 1 diabetes. Whole-study findings and limits: Reduced insertions and increased deletions marked VDJ junctions in type 1 diabetes patients. Naive, central memory and Treg TCRB repertoires appeared more alike in patients than in healthy donors.

CDR3 length: 17 amino acids. The germline CDR1 and CDR2 sequences are SGDLS and YYNGEE. V was clipped by 3 bases and J by 0 bases; unmatched bases: 6. Reverse transcription of all isolated RNA meant that expressed TCRB transcripts were sequenced. TCRdb keeps only in-frame clones here, not all; method: immunoSEQ multiplex PCR. The table includes around 350,000 clones, around 13% detected once. Sequenced sample: naive CD4+ T cells from blood. The TCR was taken from a man aged 18 to 30 in good health. The rearrangement uses TRBV9 and TRBJ2-1; 10 nucleotides agree with TRBD1. CDR3 in DNA: TGTGCCAGCAGCGGAGGACAGGGGGTAAGCTCCTACAATGAGCAGTTCTTC. As protein: CASSGGQGVSSYNEQFF.